This T cell receptor (beta chain) appears in the sequencing data of a study of T-cell reconstitution after alpha-beta-depleted transplantation in children. Germline V CDR1 and CDR2: MGHRA, YSYEKL. This CDR3 is 12 amino acids long. With 1 base removed from V and 11 bases from J, the gap between germline ends came to 6 bases. The TCRbeta library was prepared with unique molecular identifiers. MiXCR was run by TCRdb on the PCR reads, yielding one entry per CDR3 protein. Of hundreds of thousands of distinct CDR3 sequences in the sample, around 20% were seen once. Source: PBMCs from the stem cell graft donor, taken from the stem cell graft. This chain links TRBV4-1 with TRBJ1-6; D unclear. The TCR sequence derives from a human donor who donated a stem cell graft to a child with acute lymphoblastic leukemia. CDR3 protein: CASSQVAAPLHF. The DNA of the CDR3 is TGCGCCAGCAGCCAAGTTGCGGCACCCCTCCACTTT.